Sequencing of this T cell receptor beta chain was carried out in a study of immune aging and cytomegalovirus after organ transplant (dated by TCRdb to the early 2020s). Background for the entire study: Three-drug immunosuppression with prednisone, tacrolimus, and mycophenolate was given to all transplant recipients. Study-level results and caveats: Aged-phenotype cells increased post-transplant regardless of clone size, earlier in large clones (days 200-264) than small clones, following viremia. CD57 was not measured in the sequencing data, so a conservative gene-based aging definition was used instead. A larger share of large clones was made up of TEMRA cells, and in the seven largest clones (around 1,900 cells) aged and TEMRA cells were gained while TCM cells were lost.

Regarding this clonotype: The clone's antigen remains unknown. No base qualities exist here, and no much larger clone lies one base off it.

The CDR3 runs 13 amino acids, cysteine and phenylalanine included. The read is trimmed to its CDR3 DNA, 39 bases read in frame from base 1. The germline V gene gives CDR1 as MNHNS and CDR2 as SASEGT. The germline ends are 16 bases apart after V is trimmed by 6 bases and J by 8 bases. In light of the paper, this sample's time point label describes: five sample-tagged time points from pre-transplant (day -1) to day 368 post-transplant, pooled. PBMC were thawed and then stimulated for 11 to 13 hours with a CMV IE-1 overlapping peptide library, with no transport inhibitors added. After thawing, cells were rested overnight and were then stimulated in R10 medium with CD28/CD49d costimulation. The IE-1 peptide library was composed of 15-amino-acid peptides with overlaps of 11 amino acids. Samples from each time point were barcoded using BD Single-Cell Multiplexing Kit Sample Tags, then pooled and stained with sorting antibodies plus oligo-conjugated anti-CD45RA. A BD FACSAria III was used to sort CMV-responsive CD8+CD137+ and CD4+CD154+ T cells at 4-way purity. Blood was drawn into EDTA vacutainers and was processed by Ficoll gradient within 1-24 hours.

Receptors were amplified or captured by single-cell sequencing. The sequencer was an Illumina NovaSeq 6000. The BD Rhapsody Targeted mRNA and AbSeq Reagent Kit, in a microwell format, was used for cell capture and library preparation. Libraries were prepared to cover TCR, sample tags, AbSeq, and targeted mRNA from the Human T-Cell Expression Panel plus custom TOX and TOX2 primers. Libraries were sequenced on an Illumina NovaSeq. The published analysis was carried out like this. The analysis covered about 9,800 cells in total, of which 7,000 to 8,500 were CD8 T cells and a few thousand were CD8 T cells with an identifiable TCR CDR3. The BD Rhapsody Targeted Analysis Pipeline, including V(D)J processing, was run on the Seven Bridges Genomics platform to process the raw data. Quality control, Sample Tag demultiplexing with Lex-BDSMK, clone identification with VDJ Explorer, and Seurat clustering were all done in SeqGeq 1.6.0. Clones comprising <1% of CD8 T cells were considered non-expanded; clones comprising >2.5% of the sample were considered clonal expansions. TCRdb's own reprocessing of the public reads used fastp at Q25 and MiXCR and kept productive beta chains. One record per CDR3 amino acid sequence lists the most common genes and DNA. Here the V and J calls rest on TCRdb's processing, not on the authors' analysis. The sample data list around 21,000 distinct CDR3 sequences, and about a third of these were observed just once. Of the sample, less than 30% falls within the top ten clones.

The sequence links TRBV6-1 to TRBJ1-2; the D gene is unclear. This receptor was taken from a female donor who had a heart transplant and CMV viremia. Source: CMV peptide-activated CD4+ and CD8+ T cells sorted from blood, taken at five time points, pooled. Read against the paper, the sample's cell subset or site label means: sorted CD8+CD137+ and CD4+CD154+ T cells after roughly 13 h CMV IE-1 peptide stimulation. The bases are TGTGCCAGCAGCCCGCGGGGAGGGTTCGGCTACACCTTC. The resulting protein is CASSPRGGFGYTF.